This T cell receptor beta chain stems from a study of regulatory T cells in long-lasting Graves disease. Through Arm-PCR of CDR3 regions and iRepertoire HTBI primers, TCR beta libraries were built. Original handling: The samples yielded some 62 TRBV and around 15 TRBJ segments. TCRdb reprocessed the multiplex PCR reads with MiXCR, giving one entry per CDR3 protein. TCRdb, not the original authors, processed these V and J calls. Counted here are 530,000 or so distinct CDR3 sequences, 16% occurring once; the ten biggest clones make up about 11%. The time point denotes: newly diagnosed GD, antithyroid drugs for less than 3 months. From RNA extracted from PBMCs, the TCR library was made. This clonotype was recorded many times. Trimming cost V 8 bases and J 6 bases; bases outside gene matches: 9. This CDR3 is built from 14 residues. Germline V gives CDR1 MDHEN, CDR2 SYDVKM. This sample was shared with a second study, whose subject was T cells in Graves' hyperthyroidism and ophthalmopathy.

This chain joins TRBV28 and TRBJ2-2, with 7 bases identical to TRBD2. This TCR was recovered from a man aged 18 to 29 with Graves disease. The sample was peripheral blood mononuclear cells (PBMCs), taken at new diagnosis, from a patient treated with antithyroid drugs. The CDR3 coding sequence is TGTGCCAGCTGGACTAGTTTGGAGGCCGGGGAGCTGTTTTTT. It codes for CASWTSLEAGELFF.